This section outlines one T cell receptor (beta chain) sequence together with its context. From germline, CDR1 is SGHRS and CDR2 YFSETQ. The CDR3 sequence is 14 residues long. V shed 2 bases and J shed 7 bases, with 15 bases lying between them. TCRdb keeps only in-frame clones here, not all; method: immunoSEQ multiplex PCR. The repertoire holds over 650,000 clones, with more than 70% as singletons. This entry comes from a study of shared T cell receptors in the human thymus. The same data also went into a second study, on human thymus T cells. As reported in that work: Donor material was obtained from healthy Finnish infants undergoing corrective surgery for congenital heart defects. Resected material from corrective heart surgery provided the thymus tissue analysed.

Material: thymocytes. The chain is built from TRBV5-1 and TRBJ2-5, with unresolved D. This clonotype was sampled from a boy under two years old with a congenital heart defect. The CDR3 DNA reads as TGCGCCAGCAGCTTAGGTTTAAACTCAGGGACCCAGTACTTC. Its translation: CASSLGLNSGTQYF.